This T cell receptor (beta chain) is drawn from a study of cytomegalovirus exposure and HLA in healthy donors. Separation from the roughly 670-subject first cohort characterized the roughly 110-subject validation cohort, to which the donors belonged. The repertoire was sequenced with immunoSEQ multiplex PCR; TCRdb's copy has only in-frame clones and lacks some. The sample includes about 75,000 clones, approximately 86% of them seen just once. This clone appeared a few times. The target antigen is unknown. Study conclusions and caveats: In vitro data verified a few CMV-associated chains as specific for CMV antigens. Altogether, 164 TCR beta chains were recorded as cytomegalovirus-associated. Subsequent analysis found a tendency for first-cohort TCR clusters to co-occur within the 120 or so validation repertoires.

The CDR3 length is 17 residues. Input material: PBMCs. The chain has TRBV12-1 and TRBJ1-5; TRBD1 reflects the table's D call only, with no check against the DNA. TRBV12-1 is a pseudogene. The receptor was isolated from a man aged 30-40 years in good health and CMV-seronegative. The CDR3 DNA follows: TGTGCCAGCAGCCCACGGGACAGCACTTATAGCAATCAGCCCCAGCATTTT. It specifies CASSPRDSTYSNQPQHF.